This T cell receptor beta chain was captured by sequencing in a study of cytomegalovirus exposure and HLA in healthy donors. The PCR made use of 60 Vbeta and 13 Jbeta primers. This table comes from immunoSEQ multiplex PCR, and its TCRdb copy is limited to in-frame clones, with some not included. The sample shows 150,000 to 200,000 clones, around three quarters of them seen only once. This clone appeared once. This CDR3 is built from 13 residues. The ends were cut back, 6 bases at V and 6 bases at J, with 17 bases in the middle. CDR1 SQVTM and CDR2 ANQGSEA come from the germline V gene. Sample: PBMCs. The rearrangement joins TRBV29-1 to TRBJ1-1; D is ambiguous. The clonotype comes from a man under 40 in good health and CMV-seropositive. CDR3 region: CSVSSLALAEAFF. The DNA for the CDR3 is TGCAGCGTCTCCTCCCTGGCTCTGGCTGAAGCTTTCTTT.